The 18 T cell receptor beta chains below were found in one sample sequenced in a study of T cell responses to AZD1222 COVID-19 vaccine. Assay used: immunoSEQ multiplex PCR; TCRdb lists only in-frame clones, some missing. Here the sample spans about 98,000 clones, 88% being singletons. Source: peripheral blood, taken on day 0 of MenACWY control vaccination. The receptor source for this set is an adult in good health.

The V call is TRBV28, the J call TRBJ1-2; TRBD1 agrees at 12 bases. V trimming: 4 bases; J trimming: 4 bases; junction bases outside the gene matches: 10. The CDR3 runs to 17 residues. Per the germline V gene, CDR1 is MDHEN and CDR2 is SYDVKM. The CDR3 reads CASSSGTGGAVGYGYTF. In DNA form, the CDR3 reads TGTGCCAGCAGTTCCGGGACAGGGGGCGCAGTGGGCTATGGCTACACCTTC.

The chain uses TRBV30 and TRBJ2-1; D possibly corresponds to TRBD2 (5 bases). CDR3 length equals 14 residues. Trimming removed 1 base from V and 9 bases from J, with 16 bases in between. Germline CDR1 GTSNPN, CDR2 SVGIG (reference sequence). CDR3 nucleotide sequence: TGTGCCTGGAGTGGAGTTTTAGGCGCGGGTGAGCAGTTCTTC. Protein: CAWSGVLGAGEQFF.

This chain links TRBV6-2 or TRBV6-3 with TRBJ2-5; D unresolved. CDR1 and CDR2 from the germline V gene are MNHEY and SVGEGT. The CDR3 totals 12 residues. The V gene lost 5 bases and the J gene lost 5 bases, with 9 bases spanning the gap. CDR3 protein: CASSRGGETQYF. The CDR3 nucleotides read TGTGCCAGCAGTCGCGGTGGGGAGACCCAGTACTTC.

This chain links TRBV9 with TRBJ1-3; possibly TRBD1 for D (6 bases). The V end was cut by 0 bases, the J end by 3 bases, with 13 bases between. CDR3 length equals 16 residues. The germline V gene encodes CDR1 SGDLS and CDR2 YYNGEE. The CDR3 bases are TGTGCCAGCAGCGTAGAATCAGGGGCAAGTGGAAACACCATATATTTT. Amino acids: CASSVESGASGNTIYF.

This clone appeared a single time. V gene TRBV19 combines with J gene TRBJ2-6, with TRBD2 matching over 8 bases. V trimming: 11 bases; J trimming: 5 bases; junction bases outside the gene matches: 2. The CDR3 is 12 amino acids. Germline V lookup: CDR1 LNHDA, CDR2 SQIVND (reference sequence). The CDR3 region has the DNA TGTGCCGCGGGGGGTAGGGCCAACGTCCTGACTTTC. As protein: CAAGGRANVLTF.

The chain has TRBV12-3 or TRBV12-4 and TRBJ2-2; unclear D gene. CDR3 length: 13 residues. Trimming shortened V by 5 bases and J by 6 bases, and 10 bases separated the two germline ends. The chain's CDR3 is CASSIQIPGELFF. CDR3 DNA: TGTGCCAGCAGTATCCAGATTCCCGGGGAGCTGTTTTTT.

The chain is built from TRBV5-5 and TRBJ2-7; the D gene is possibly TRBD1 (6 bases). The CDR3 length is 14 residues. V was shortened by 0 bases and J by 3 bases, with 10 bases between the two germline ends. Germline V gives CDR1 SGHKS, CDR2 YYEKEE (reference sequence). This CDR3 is CASSLGGPLYEQYF. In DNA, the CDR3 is TGTGCCAGCAGCTTGGGGGGGCCCCTCTACGAGCAGTACTTC.

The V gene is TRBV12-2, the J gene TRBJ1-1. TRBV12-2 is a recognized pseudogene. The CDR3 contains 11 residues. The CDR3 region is CASRFTDEAFF. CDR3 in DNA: TGTGCAAGTCGCTTCACCGATGAAGCTTTCTTT.

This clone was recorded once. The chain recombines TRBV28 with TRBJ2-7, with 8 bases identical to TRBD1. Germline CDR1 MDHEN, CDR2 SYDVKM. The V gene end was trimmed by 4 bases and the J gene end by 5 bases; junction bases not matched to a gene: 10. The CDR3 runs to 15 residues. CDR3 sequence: CASSYLRQGIHEQYF. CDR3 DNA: TGTGCCAGCAGTTATCTTAGACAGGGGATTCACGAGCAGTACTTC. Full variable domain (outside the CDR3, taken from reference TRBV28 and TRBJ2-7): DVKVTQSSRYLVKRTGEKVFLECVQDMDHENMFWYRQDPGLGLRLIYFSYDVKMKEKGDIPEGYSVSREKKERFSLILESASTNQTSMYLCASSYLRQGIHEQYFGPGTRLTVT.

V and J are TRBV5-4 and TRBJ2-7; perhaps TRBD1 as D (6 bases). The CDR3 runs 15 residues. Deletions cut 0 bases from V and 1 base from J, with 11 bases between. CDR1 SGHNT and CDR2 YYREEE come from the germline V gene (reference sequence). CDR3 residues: CASSLAGEGSYEQYF. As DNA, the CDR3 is TGTGCCAGCAGCTTGGCAGGGGAAGGTTCCTACGAGCAGTACTTC.

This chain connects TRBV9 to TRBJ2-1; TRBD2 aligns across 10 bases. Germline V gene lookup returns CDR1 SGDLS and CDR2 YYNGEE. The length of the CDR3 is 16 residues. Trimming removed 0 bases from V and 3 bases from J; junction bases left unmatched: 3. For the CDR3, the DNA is TGTGCCAGCAGCGTAGTTAGCGGGGGGATCTACAATGAGCAGTTCTTC. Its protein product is CASSVVSGGIYNEQFF.

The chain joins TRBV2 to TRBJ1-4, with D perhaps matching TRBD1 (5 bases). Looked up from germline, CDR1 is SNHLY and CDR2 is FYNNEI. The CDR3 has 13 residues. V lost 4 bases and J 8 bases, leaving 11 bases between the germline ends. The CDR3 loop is CASSGLGREKLFF. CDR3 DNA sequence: TGTGCCAGCAGTGGCCTGGGGCGGGAAAAACTGTTTTTT.

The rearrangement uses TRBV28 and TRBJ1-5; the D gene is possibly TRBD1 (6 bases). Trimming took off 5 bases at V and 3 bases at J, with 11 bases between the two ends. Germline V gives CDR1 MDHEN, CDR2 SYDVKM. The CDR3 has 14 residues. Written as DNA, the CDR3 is TGTGCCAGCAGTGGGACACAATTCAATCAGCCCCAGCATTTT. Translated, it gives CASSGTQFNQPQHF.

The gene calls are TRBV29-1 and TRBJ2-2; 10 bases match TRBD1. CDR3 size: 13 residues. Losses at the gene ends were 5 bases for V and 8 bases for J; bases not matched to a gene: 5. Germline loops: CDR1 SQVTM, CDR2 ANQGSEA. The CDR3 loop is CSVPRTGGGELFF. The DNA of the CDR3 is TGCAGCGTTCCTAGGACAGGGGGAGGGGAGCTGTTTTTT.

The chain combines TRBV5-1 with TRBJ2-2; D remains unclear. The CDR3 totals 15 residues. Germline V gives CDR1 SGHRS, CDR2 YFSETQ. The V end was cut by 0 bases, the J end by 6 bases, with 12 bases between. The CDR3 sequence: CASSLALRKAGELFF. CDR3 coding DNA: TGCGCCAGCAGCTTGGCCCTCCGGAAGGCCGGGGAGCTGTTTTTT.

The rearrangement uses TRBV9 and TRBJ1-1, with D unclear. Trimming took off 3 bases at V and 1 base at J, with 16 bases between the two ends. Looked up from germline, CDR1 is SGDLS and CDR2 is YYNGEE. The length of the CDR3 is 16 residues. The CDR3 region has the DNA TGTGCCAGCAGCGAGCACAGCGGGGATTCGAACACTGAAGCTTTCTTT. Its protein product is CASSEHSGDSNTEAFF.

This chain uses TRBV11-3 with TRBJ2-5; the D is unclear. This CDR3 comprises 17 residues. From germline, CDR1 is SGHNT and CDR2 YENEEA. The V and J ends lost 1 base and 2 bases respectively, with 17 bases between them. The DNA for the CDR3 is TGTGCCAGCAGCTTAGGCCTTACAAGGGTGGGGCAAGAGACCCAGTACTTC. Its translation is CASSLGLTRVGQETQYF.

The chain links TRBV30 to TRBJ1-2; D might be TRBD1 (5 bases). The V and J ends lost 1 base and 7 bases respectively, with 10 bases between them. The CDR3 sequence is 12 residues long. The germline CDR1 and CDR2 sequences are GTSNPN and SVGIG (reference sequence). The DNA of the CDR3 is TGTGCCTGGAGTGCCTTAGGGGCTGGCTACACCTTC. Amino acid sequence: CAWSALGAGYTF.